These 20 T cell receptor beta chains originate from one sample sequenced in a study of blood T cell repertoires in COVID-19. Sequencing was performed with immunoSEQ multiplex PCR; in TCRdb, only in-frame clones are kept and a portion is missing. The data show approximately 300,000 clones, roughly 90% seen once. The specimen was PBMCs or T cells enriched from blood (not recorded which). The receptors here all came from a woman in her twenties or thirties who had been exposed to COVID-19.

The rearrangement joins TRBV4-3 to TRBJ1-1, with no clear D. The CDR3 has 14 amino acids. Germline V lookup: CDR1 LGHNA, CDR2 YSLEER. Deletions cut 0 bases from V and 0 bases from J, with 5 bases between. The CDR3 protein is CASSQETVNTEAFF. As DNA, the CDR3 is TGCGCCAGCAGCCAAGAAACAGTGAACACTGAAGCTTTCTTT.

V is TRBV9 and J is TRBJ1-1; no clear D. The CDR3 totals 14 residues. Looked up from germline, CDR1 is SGDLS and CDR2 is YYNGEE. The V and J ends lost 2 bases and 3 bases respectively, with 11 bases between them. The DNA for the CDR3 is TGTGCCAGCAGCGTCACCCCGCGGGACACTGAAGCTTTCTTT. It specifies CASSVTPRDTEAFF.

The chain uses TRBV5-5 and TRBJ2-7, with D maybe TRBD2 (7 bases). There are 14 residues in the CDR3. Germline V gives CDR1 SGHKS, CDR2 YYEKEE (reference sequence). Trimming shortened V by 4 bases and J by 3 bases, and 14 bases separated the two germline ends. The CDR3 is CASSHGGPRYEQYF. The CDR3 coding sequence is TGTGCCAGCAGCCACGGGGGGCCCCGCTACGAGCAGTACTTC.

This clone appeared a single time. The CDR3 DNA reads TGTGCCAGCTCATTGCGGACAGCGCCGAACACTGAAGCTTTCTTT. Its protein is CASSLRTAPNTEAFF. J is TRBJ1-1 and V is TRBV18; perhaps TRBD1 as D (6 bases). Trimming removed 5 bases at V and 1 base at J, with 14 bases between. There are 15 residues in the CDR3. Germline values: CDR1 KGHSH, CDR2 LQKENI.

The genes are TRBV7-9 and TRBJ2-1, with TRBD2 matching 10 bases. J was trimmed by 0 bases and V by 1 base; bases with no gene match: 9. This CDR3 spans 19 amino acids. Germline lookup yields CDR1 SEHNR and CDR2 FQNEAQ (reference sequence). Here the CDR3 reads CASSLGNSGGLSSYNEQFF. DNA for the CDR3: TGTGCCAGCAGCTTAGGCAATAGCGGGGGGCTGAGCTCCTACAATGAGCAGTTCTTC.

The genes are TRBV27 and TRBJ2-7; TRBD2 agrees at 16 bases. Losses at the gene ends were 5 bases for V and 1 base for J; bases not matched to a gene: 8. The CDR3 spans 18 residues. Germline V lookup: CDR1 MNHEY, CDR2 SMNVEV (reference sequence). DNA for the CDR3: TGTGCCAGCAGTCAGGGACTAGCGGGGGGGCCTTGGTCCTACGAGCAGTACTTC. Protein: CASSQGLAGGPWSYEQYF.

This clone appeared once. The rearrangement links TRBV5-6 to TRBJ2-6, with no clear D. This CDR3 spans 15 amino acids. Germline loops: CDR1 SGHDT, CDR2 YYEEEE. Trimming pared 0 bases from V and 4 bases from J, leaving 8 bases between. The CDR3 reads CASSLAGTGANVLTF. The CDR3 DNA follows: TGTGCCAGCAGCTTGGCAGGAACCGGGGCCAACGTCCTGACTTTC.

The chain is built from TRBV11-2 and TRBJ2-1, with 9 bases matching TRBD2. V lost 4 bases, J lost 5 bases, and 12 bases stayed unmatched. CDR1 and CDR2 from the germline V gene are SGHAT and FQNNGV. The CDR3 spans 17 residues. The CDR3 sequence: CASSSQSGGIIDNEQFF. Here the CDR3 DNA reads TGTGCCAGCAGCTCCCAGAGCGGGGGGATTATAGACAATGAGCAGTTCTTC.

This sequence joins TRBV5-6 and TRBJ2-7, with D unresolved. The CDR3 contains 12 residues. V lost 3 bases, J lost 1 base, and 5 bases lay in between. Germline V lookup: CDR1 SGHDT, CDR2 YYEEEE. In DNA, the CDR3 is TGTGCCAGCAGCTCCCTTTCCTACGAGCAGTACTTC. Translated, it gives CASSSLSYEQYF.

The chain is built from TRBV6-5 and TRBJ1-5; possible D gene TRBD1, 6 bases. The CDR3 length is 14 residues. CDR1 and CDR2 (germline): MNHEY, SVGAGI. The V end was cut by 4 bases, the J end by 5 bases, with 12 bases between. The CDR3 region has the DNA TGTGCCAGCAGTTCACAGGGCTGGGATCAGCCCCAGCATTTT. It translates to CASSSQGWDQPQHF.

This clone was picked up one time. The chain recombines TRBV2 with TRBJ1-1; weak D call: TRBD1 (6 bases). The CDR3 totals 13 residues. Deletions cut 7 bases from V and 5 bases from J, with 14 bases between. The V gene's germline CDR1 is SNHLY and CDR2 FYNNEI. CDR3: CASIGGLRTEAFF. CDR3 DNA: TGTGCCAGCATCGGGGGGCTGAGAACTGAAGCTTTCTTT. The full variable domain, its missing parts supplied by reference TRBV2 and TRBJ1-1, is EPEVTQTPSHQVTQMGQEVILRCVPISNHLYFYWYRQILGQKVEFLVSFYNNEISEKSEIFDDQFSVERPDGSNFTLKIRSTKLEDSAMYFCASIGGLRTEAFFGQGTRLTVV.

The V gene is TRBV9, the J gene TRBJ2-1; D is ambiguous. Looked up from germline, CDR1 is SGDLS and CDR2 is YYNGEE. The ends were cut back, 0 bases at V and 1 base at J, with 8 bases in the middle. This CDR3 is built from 15 residues. CDR3 sequence reads: CASSVVSGSYNEQFF. The CDR3 bases are TGTGCCAGCAGCGTAGTATCAGGATCCTACAATGAGCAGTTCTTC.

The chain combines TRBV2 with TRBJ2-2, with D possibly TRBD2 on 5 matching bases. Per the germline V gene, CDR1 is SNHLY and CDR2 is FYNNEI. The CDR3 contains 15 residues. The germline V and J ends were trimmed by 7 bases and 3 bases, with 15 bases remaining between them. The CDR3: CASTKSGIHTGELFF. The CDR3 DNA sequence: TGTGCCAGCACGAAATCCGGGATTCACACCGGGGAGCTGTTTTTT. Based on the CDR3 plus reference TRBV2 and TRBJ2-2, the full variable domain is EPEVTQTPSHQVTQMGQEVILRCVPISNHLYFYWYRQILGQKVEFLVSFYNNEISEKSEIFDDQFSVERPDGSNFTLKIRSTKLEDSAMYFCASTKSGIHTGELFFGEGSRLTVL.

The chain is built from TRBV10-3 and TRBJ1-1; TRBD1 matches 7 bases. The CDR3 has 14 amino acids. Germline trimming cut 3 bases from V and 1 base from J; bases unmatched to any gene: 2. Germline values: CDR1 ENHRY, CDR2 SYGVKD. This CDR3 reads CAISEAGGNTEAFF. As DNA, the CDR3 is TGTGCCATCAGTGAAGCAGGGGGGAACACTGAAGCTTTCTTT.

The V call is TRBV9, the J call TRBJ1-1; no firm D call. V shed 0 bases and J shed 6 bases, with 12 bases lying between them. Germline V CDR1 and CDR2: SGDLS, YYNGEE. This CDR3 comprises 14 residues. The CDR3, as DNA: TGTGCCAGCAGCGTAGATGAGGGTGGGGCTGAAGCTTTCTTT. Translated, it gives CASSVDEGGAEAFF.

The chain employs TRBV5-1 and TRBJ2-1, with D uncertain. The CDR3 sequence is 13 residues long. The V end was cut by 0 bases, the J end by 8 bases, with 9 bases between. Germline assignment: CDR1 SGHRS and CDR2 YFSETQ. The CDR3 sequence: CASSLEVRDEQFF. CDR3 nucleotide sequence: TGCGCCAGCAGCTTGGAAGTCCGGGATGAGCAGTTCTTC.

The CDR3 loop reads CASSADGQGGYGYTF. CDR3 nucleotides: TGCGCCAGCAGCGCAGATGGACAGGGAGGGTATGGCTACACCTTC. The chain couples TRBV5-1 to TRBJ1-2; TRBD1 matches 8 bases. Trimming removed 4 bases from V and 5 bases from J; junction bases left unmatched: 10. This CDR3 has 15 residues. Looked up from germline, CDR1 is SGHRS and CDR2 is YFSETQ. Full variable domain (remainder filled in from reference TRBV5-1 and TRBJ1-2): KAGVTQTPRYLIKTRGQQVTLSCSPISGHRSVSWYQQTPGQGLQFLFEYFSETQRNKGNFPGRFSGRQFSNSRSEMNVSTLELGDSALYLCASSADGQGGYGYTFGSGTRLTVV.

Concerning this clone: Sequence at one end of the junction differs from germline and may be a read error. The CDR3 DNA follows: TGCGCCAGCAGCCAAGATTGGCTCATGGTTTTT. Protein: CASSQDWLMVF. V gene TRBV4-3 combines with J gene TRBJ2-3; D gene uncertain. The CDR3 totals 11 residues. Germline V CDR1 and CDR2: LGHNA, YSLEER.

The V gene is TRBV27, the J gene TRBJ1-2; a weak D match, TRBD1 (5 bases). CDR3 length equals 11 residues. The V and J ends lost 8 bases and 4 bases respectively, with 8 bases between them. Germline CDR1 MNHEY, CDR2 SMNVEV (reference sequence). DNA for the CDR3: TGTGCCAGCGGCAGGGCCTATGGCTACACCTTC. It is translated as CASGRAYGYTF.

The CDR3 DNA follows: TGCGCCAGCAGCTTGGGGATGGGACACGCGAACACTGAAGCTTTCTTT. This gives the protein CASSLGMGHANTEAFF. This chain joins TRBV5-1 and TRBJ1-1; perhaps TRBD1 as D (6 bases). The CDR3 has 16 residues. V was pared by 0 bases and J by 1 base, with 13 bases between. Germline CDR1 reads SGHRS; CDR2 reads YFSETQ.